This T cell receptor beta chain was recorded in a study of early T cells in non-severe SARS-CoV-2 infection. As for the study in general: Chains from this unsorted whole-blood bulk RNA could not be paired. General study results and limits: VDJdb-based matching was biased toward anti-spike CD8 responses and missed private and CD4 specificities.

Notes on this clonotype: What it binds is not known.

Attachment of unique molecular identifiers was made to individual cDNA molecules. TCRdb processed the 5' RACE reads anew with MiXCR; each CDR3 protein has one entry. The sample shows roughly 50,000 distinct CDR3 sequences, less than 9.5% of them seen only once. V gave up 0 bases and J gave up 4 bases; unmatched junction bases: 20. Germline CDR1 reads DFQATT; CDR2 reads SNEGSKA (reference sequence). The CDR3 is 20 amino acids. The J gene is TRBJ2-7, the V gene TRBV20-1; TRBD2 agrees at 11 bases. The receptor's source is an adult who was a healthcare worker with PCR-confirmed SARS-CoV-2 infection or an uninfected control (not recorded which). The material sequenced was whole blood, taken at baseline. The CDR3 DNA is TGCAGTGCTAGAGATCTTGTTAGGGCTAGCGGGAGGTTAGGATTTTACGAGCAGTACTTC. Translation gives CSARDLVRASGRLGFYEQYF.